Following are 25 T cell receptor beta chains from one sample sequenced in a study of long-term antiretroviral therapy in people with HIV. Version v3.0 of the immunoSEQ assay was performed at survey level. This table comes from immunoSEQ multiplex PCR, and its TCRdb copy is limited to in-frame clones, with some not included. This table holds tens of thousands of clones, 83% found once. This sample comprised unsorted PBMCs, obtained 0.4 years before starting antiretroviral therapy. The receptors come from a man aged 18 to 29 with HIV.

V and J are TRBV6-6 and TRBJ2-7; no clear D. This CDR3 has 14 residues. The germline V and J ends were trimmed by 5 bases and 1 base, with 12 bases remaining between them. CDR1 MNHNY and CDR2 SVGAGI come from the germline V gene (reference sequence). CDR3 DNA sequence: TGTGCCAGCAGTAGCTCAGGCCCTTCCTACGAGCAGTACTTC. Encoded protein: CASSSSGPSYEQYF.

J is TRBJ1-5 and V is TRBV5-5; 10 bases agree with TRBD1. Germline V CDR1 and CDR2: SGHKS, YYEKEE (reference sequence). V trimming: 5 bases; J trimming: 4 bases; junction bases outside the gene matches: 9. The CDR3 is 16 amino acids. The CDR3 DNA follows: TGTGCCAGCAGTTATGACAGGGGGCTGGGGAATCAGCCCCAGCATTTT. Its protein product is CASSYDRGLGNQPQHF.

This rearrangement joins TRBV6-1 to TRBJ2-7; D is ambiguous. Germline lookup yields CDR1 MNHNS and CDR2 SASEGT. Trimming cost V 3 bases and J 2 bases, with 8 bases left between them. CDR3 length: 13 residues. DNA for the CDR3: TGTGCCAGCAGTGATCGACTGACCTACGAGCAGTACTTC. Translation gives CASSDRLTYEQYF.

This clone was detected only a few times. The gene calls are TRBV5-6 and TRBJ2-3; D is possibly TRBD2 (7 bases). Germline CDR1 and CDR2: SGHDT and YYEEEE. V shed 3 bases and J shed 2 bases, with 16 bases lying between them. CDR3 length equals 16 residues. In nucleotides, the CDR3 is TGTGCCAGCAGCTGGGGGGGCGGGGCGTACACAGATACGCAGTATTTT. It specifies CASSWGGGAYTDTQYF.

This clone was seen more than once but under ten times. The V call is TRBV6-1, the J call TRBJ2-7; 10 nucleotides match TRBD1. The CDR3 is 14 amino acids. Germline values: CDR1 MNHNS, CDR2 SASEGT. V shed 1 base and J 3 bases; nucleotides not matched to a gene: 0. The CDR3 coding sequence is TGTGCCAGCAGTGAAGGGACAGGGGGCTACGAGCAGTACTTC. Protein: CASSEGTGGYEQYF.

This sequence joins TRBV6-6 and TRBJ1-2, with D hard to call. Germline lookup yields CDR1 MNHNY and CDR2 SVGAGI (reference sequence). The CDR3 extends over 12 amino acids. With 5 bases removed from V and 5 bases from J, the gap between germline ends came to 9 bases. The CDR3 coding sequence is TGTGCCAGCAGTCCTGAAGGGTATGGCTACACCTTC. This encodes CASSPEGYGYTF.

This sequence joins TRBV5-7 and TRBJ1-1, with D maybe TRBD1 (6 bases). TRBV5-7 is classed as an ORF, of uncertain function. V lost 5 bases, J lost 7 bases, and 12 bases lay in between. This CDR3 spans 12 amino acids. The CDR3 sequence is CASRRDTHEAFF. The CDR3 coding sequence is TGTGCCAGCAGAAGGGACACGCATGAAGCTTTCTTT.

The V call is TRBV28, the J call TRBJ2-3; D perhaps matches TRBD2 (6 bases). Trimming took 8 bases from V and 2 from J, leaving 14 bases between them. The CDR3 contains 14 residues. Germline loops: CDR1 MDHEN, CDR2 SYDVKM. CDR3 sequence: CASWRVGSTDTQYF. The CDR3 DNA is TGTGCCAGCTGGAGGGTGGGATCCACAGATACGCAGTATTTT. Using reference TRBV28 and TRBJ2-3 for the parts outside the CDR3, the full variable domain is DVKVTQSSRYLVKRTGEKVFLECVQDMDHENMFWYRQDPGLGLRLIYFSYDVKMKEKGDIPEGYSVSREKKERFSLILESASTNQTSMYLCASWRVGSTDTQYFGPGTRLTVL.

This rearrangement joins TRBV10-3 to TRBJ2-5, with 7 bases lining up with TRBD2. The end of the DNA fits TRBJ2-7 better, so the J call may be wrong. This CDR3 comprises 14 residues. Germline values: CDR1 ENHRY, CDR2 SYGVKD. DNA of the CDR3: TGTGCCATCAGTGAGTCCTGGGGGGGGTACGAGCAGTACTTC. Its protein product is CAISESWGGYEQYF.

This clone occurred once. J is TRBJ1-5 and V is TRBV27; the D gene is possibly TRBD1 (5 bases). The CDR3 is 16 amino acids. Germline V gene sequence: CDR1 MNHEY, CDR2 SMNVEV (reference sequence). Trimming took off 4 bases at V and 0 bases at J, with 13 bases between the two ends. This chain's CDR3 is CASSWGPINSNQPQHF. As DNA, the CDR3 is TGTGCCAGCAGTTGGGGACCGATTAATAGCAATCAGCCCCAGCATTTT.

The V and J genes are TRBV29-1 and TRBJ2-5, with D tentatively TRBD1 (5 bases). There are 13 residues in the CDR3. V shed 4 bases and J shed 5 bases, with 14 bases lying between them. Germline lookup yields CDR1 SQVTM and CDR2 ANQGSEA. The chain's CDR3 is CSVAQTVRETQYF. For the CDR3, the DNA is TGCAGCGTTGCCCAGACAGTCCGGGAGACCCAGTACTTC.

V and J are TRBV9 and TRBJ2-2; D is possibly TRBD1 (6 bases). The CDR3 loop spans 16 amino acids. Trimming left V 1 base short and J 0 bases short, with 10 bases between. CDR1 SGDLS and CDR2 YYNGEE come from the germline V gene. In nucleotides, the CDR3 is TGTGCCAGCAGCGTATCGGGGACACCGAACACCGGGGAGCTGTTTTTT. It is translated as CASSVSGTPNTGELFF. Using reference TRBV9 and TRBJ2-2 for the parts outside the CDR3, the full variable domain is DSGVTQTPKHLITATGQRVTLRCSPRSGDLSVYWYQQSLDQGLQFLIQYYNGEERAKGNILERFSAQQFPDLHSELNLSSLELGDSALYFCASSVSGTPNTGELFFGEGSRLTVL.

To note about this clone: Other DNA sequences in the same sample also yield this CDR3. The chain uses TRBV19 and TRBJ2-7; 9 bases align to TRBD1. CDR1 is LNHDA and CDR2 is SQIVND in the germline V gene (reference sequence). V was clipped by 5 bases and J by 2 bases; unmatched bases: 7. There are 15 residues in the CDR3. As DNA, the CDR3 is TGTGCCAGTAGTGAGGGACAGGGCGTAACCTACGAGCAGTACTTC. This translates into CASSEGQGVTYEQYF.

The V call is TRBV9, the J call TRBJ2-2; 9 nucleotides line up with TRBD2. From germline, CDR1 is SGDLS and CDR2 YYNGEE. V was pared by 0 bases and J by 0 bases, with 3 bases of the junction left unmatched. The CDR3 is 17 residues long. CDR3 residues: CASSVGAGGSNTGELFF. The DNA for the CDR3 is TGTGCCAGCAGCGTAGGAGCGGGGGGATCGAACACCGGGGAGCTGTTTTTT.

The gene calls are TRBV29-1 and TRBJ2-7, with D maybe TRBD2 (5 bases). Trimming stripped 6 bases from V and 4 bases from J, with 16 bases between. There are 13 residues in the CDR3. CDR1 and CDR2 (germline): SQVTM, ANQGSEA. CDR3 region: CSVLTLPGYEQYF. As DNA, the CDR3 is TGCAGCGTATTGACCCTCCCGGGATACGAGCAGTACTTC.

This clone has just one count. V is TRBV4-1 and J is TRBJ1-2; TRBD1 matches at 9 bases. CDR1 MGHRA and CDR2 YSYEKL come from the germline V gene. Trimming took 1 base from V and 3 from J; bases not matched to a gene: 6. This CDR3 region has 16 residues. The CDR3 DNA sequence: TGCGCCAGCAGCCAAGTAAAAAGGACAGGGGACTATGGCTACACCTTC. As protein: CASSQVKRTGDYGYTF.

The rearrangement links TRBV28 to TRBJ2-3; 8 nucleotides line up with TRBD1. The CDR3 totals 18 residues. V dropped 1 base and J dropped 2; count of bases not matched to a gene: 11. CDR1 MDHEN and CDR2 SYDVKM come from the germline V gene. The CDR3: CASSLSVGTGGDTDTQYF. The CDR3 DNA reads TGTGCCAGCAGTTTATCAGTCGGGACAGGAGGGGACACAGATACGCAGTATTTT.

The rearrangement uses TRBV7-9 and TRBJ2-5; perhaps TRBD1 as D (6 bases). Looked up from germline, CDR1 is SEHNR and CDR2 is FQNEAQ (reference sequence). The CDR3 extends over 11 amino acids. The germline V and J ends were trimmed by 5 bases and 5 bases, with 6 bases remaining between them. The CDR3 loop reads CASSQGETQYF. The CDR3 DNA sequence: TGTGCCAGCAGCCAGGGGGAGACCCAGTACTTC. Variable domain in full (rest from reference TRBV7-9 and TRBJ2-5): DTGVSQNPRHKITKRGQNVTFRCDPISEHNRLYWYRQTLGQGPEFLTYFQNEAQLEKSRLLSDRFSAERPKGSFSTLEIQRTEQGDSAMYLCASSQGETQYFGPGTRLLVL.

V and J are TRBV7-6 and TRBJ2-7; possible D gene TRBD2, 5 bases. Germline lookup yields CDR1 SGHVS and CDR2 FNYEAQ. The V end lost 2 bases, the J end lost 5 bases, and 10 bases lay between the germline ends. There are 13 residues in the CDR3. In DNA, the CDR3 is TGTGCCAGCAGCTTACGGGGAAGGGACGAGCAGTACTTC. Protein: CASSLRGRDEQYF.

V is TRBV4-2 and J is TRBJ2-3, with 8 bases lining up with TRBD2. CDR1 is LGHNA, CDR2 YNFKEQ, per germline. The V segment lost 1 base and the J segment 2 bases; nucleotides outside the gene matches: 2. The CDR3 sequence is 15 residues long. DNA for the CDR3: TGTGCCAGCAGCCAAGCGGGGGGGCCCACAGATACGCAGTATTTT. Its protein is CASSQAGGPTDTQYF.

The rearrangement joins TRBV7-9 to TRBJ2-3; tentative D call: TRBD2 (6 bases). Trimming stripped 2 bases from V and 2 bases from J, with 11 bases between. CDR1 SEHNR and CDR2 FQNEAQ come from the germline V gene (reference sequence). This CDR3 has 15 amino acids. The CDR3 DNA reads as TGTGCCAGCAGCTTATATGGAGGGGTCACAGATACGCAGTATTTT. It yields the protein CASSLYGGVTDTQYF. The full variable domain, completed using reference TRBV7-9 and TRBJ2-3, is DTGVSQNPRHKITKRGQNVTFRCDPISEHNRLYWYRQTLGQGPEFLTYFQNEAQLEKSRLLSDRFSAERPKGSFSTLEIQRTEQGDSAMYLCASSLYGGVTDTQYFGPGTRLTVL.

V gene TRBV27 combines with J gene TRBJ2-7; 11 bases align to TRBD2. The CDR3 has 16 residues. Germline trimming cut 2 bases from V and 7 bases from J; bases unmatched to any gene: 10. CDR1 and CDR2 (germline): MNHEY, SMNVEV (reference sequence). CDR3 DNA: TGTGCCAGCAGTTTAGTTGTAGCGGGAGGGCCGGGGGAGCAGTACTTC. It specifies CASSLVVAGGPGEQYF.

The genes are TRBV29-1 and TRBJ1-2; D not certain. The germline V and J ends were trimmed by 4 bases and 1 base, with 13 bases remaining between them. In germline, CDR1 is SQVTM, CDR2 ANQGSEA. The CDR3 consists of 14 residues. The CDR3 loop is CSVVLAGINYGYTF. The CDR3 DNA reads TGCAGCGTTGTTTTGGCAGGCATTAACTATGGCTACACCTTC. The variable domain in full, with the rest retrieved from reference TRBV29-1 and TRBJ1-2, is SAVISQKPSRDICQRGTSLTIQCQVDSQVTMMFWYRQQPGQSLTLIATANQGSEATYESGFVIDKFPISRPNLTFSTLTVSNMSPEDSSIYLCSVVLAGINYGYTFGSGTRLTVV.

The chain has TRBV9 and TRBJ2-7; TRBD1 might be the D (6 bases). Trimming stripped 0 bases from V and 2 bases from J, with 15 bases between. This CDR3 is built from 16 residues. Looked up from germline, CDR1 is SGDLS and CDR2 is YYNGEE. CDR3 protein: CASSVGGGVRAYEQYF. As DNA, the CDR3 is TGTGCCAGCAGCGTAGGAGGGGGAGTCAGGGCCTACGAGCAGTACTTC.

The chain combines TRBV12-2 with TRBJ2-7; the table calls TRBD1, which could not be checked here. TRBV12-2 is a pseudogene segment. This CDR3 is 21 amino acids long. In nucleotides, the CDR3 is TGTGCAAGTCGCTTAGGGTTCCAAAGACGCGGGCGGGACAGGGGAATTGGCGAGCAGTACTTC. Its protein is CASRLGFQRRGRDRGIGEQYF.